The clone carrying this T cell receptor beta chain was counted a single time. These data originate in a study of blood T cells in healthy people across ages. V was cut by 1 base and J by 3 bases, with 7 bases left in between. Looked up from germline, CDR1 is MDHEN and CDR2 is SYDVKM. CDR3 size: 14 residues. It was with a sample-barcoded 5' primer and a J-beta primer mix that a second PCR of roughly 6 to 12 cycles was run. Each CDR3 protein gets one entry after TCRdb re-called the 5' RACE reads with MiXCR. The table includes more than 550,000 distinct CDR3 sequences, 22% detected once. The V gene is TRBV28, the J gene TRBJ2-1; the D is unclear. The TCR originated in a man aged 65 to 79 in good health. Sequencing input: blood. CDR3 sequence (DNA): TGTGCCAGCAGTTTATCAACCGACTACAATGAGCAGTTCTTC. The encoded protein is CASSLSTDYNEQFF.